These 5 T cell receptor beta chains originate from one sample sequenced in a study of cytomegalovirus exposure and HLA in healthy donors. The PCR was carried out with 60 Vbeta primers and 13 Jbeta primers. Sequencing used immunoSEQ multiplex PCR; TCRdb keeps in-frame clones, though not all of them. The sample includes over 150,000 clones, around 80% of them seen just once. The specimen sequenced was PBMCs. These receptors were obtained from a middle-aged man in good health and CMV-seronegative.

Here the CDR3 reads CASGPGQGATGELFF. DNA for the CDR3: TGTGCTAGTGGGCCGGGACAGGGGGCGACCGGGGAGCTGTTTTTT. The V gene is TRBV12-5, the J gene TRBJ2-2, with 12 bases aligning to TRBD1. The CDR3 runs to 15 residues. J was trimmed by 5 bases and V by 6 bases; bases with no gene match: 4. CDR1 is LGHNT, CDR2 FRNRAP, per germline. Together with reference TRBV12-5 and TRBJ2-2, the CDR3 gives the full variable domain: DARVTQTPRHKVTEMGQEVTMRCQPILGHNTVFWYRQTMMQGLELLAYFRNRAPLDDSGMPKDRFSAEMPDATLATLKIQPSEPRDSAVYFCASGPGQGATGELFFGEGSRLTVL.

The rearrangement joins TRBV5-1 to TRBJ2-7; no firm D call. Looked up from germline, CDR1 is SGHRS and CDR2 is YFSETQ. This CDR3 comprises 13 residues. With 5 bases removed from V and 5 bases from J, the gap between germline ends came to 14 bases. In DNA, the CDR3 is TGCGCCAGCAGTTTAGTACGGTCCCACGAGCAGTACTTC. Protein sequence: CASSLVRSHEQYF.

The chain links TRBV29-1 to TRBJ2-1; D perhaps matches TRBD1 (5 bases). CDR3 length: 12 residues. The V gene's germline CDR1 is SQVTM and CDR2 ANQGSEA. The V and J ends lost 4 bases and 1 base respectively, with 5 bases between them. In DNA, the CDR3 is TGCAGCGTTGGACAGTCCTACAATGAGCAGTTCTTC. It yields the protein CSVGQSYNEQFF.

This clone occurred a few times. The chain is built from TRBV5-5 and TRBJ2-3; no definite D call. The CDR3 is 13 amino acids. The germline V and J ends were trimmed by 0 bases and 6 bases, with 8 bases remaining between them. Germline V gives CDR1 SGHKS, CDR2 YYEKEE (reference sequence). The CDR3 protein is CASSLETRDTQYF. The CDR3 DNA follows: TGTGCCAGCAGCTTGGAGACAAGGGATACGCAGTATTTT.

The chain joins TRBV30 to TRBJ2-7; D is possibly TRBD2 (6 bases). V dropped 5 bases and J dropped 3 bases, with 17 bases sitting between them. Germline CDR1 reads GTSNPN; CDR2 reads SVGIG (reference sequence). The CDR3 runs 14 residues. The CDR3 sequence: CAWVQGEVGYEQYF. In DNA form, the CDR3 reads TGTGCCTGGGTCCAAGGGGAGGTTGGCTACGAGCAGTACTTC.